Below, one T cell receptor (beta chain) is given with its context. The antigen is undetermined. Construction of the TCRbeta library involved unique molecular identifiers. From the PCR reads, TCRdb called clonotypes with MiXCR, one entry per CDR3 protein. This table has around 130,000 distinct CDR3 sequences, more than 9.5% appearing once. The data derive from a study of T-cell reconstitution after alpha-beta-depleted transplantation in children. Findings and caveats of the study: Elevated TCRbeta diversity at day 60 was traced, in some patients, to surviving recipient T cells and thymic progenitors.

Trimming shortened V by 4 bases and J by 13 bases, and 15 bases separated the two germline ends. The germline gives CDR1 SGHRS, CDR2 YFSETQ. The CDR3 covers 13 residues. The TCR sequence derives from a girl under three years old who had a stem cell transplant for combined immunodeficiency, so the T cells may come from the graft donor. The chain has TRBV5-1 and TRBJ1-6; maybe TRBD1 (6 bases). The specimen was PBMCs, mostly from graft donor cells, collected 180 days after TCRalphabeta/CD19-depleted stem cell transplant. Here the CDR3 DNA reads TGCGCCAGCAGCCCAGCGACAGACAGGCCCCTCCACTTT. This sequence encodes CASSPATDRPLHF. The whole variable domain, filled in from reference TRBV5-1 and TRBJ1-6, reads KAGVTQTPRYLIKTRGQQVTLSCSPISGHRSVSWYQQTPGQGLQFLFEYFSETQRNKGNFPGRFSGRQFSNSRSEMNVSTLELGDSALYLCASSPATDRPLHFGNGTRLTVT.